The 25 T cell receptor beta chains below were found in one sample sequenced in a study of blood T cell repertoires in COVID-19 (dated by TCRdb to 2019 to 2021). Libraries came from the immunoSEQ multiplex PCR assay. Drawn from immuneACCESS, this table holds only the in-frame rearrangements with V and J called that TCRdb kept. Clones are partly lost; checked studies trace under half to an unresolved V gene and leave the rest unexplained. The sample profile shows around 300,000 clones; 89% of them were found once. In total, the top ten clones hold about 1.7% of the sample. The source material was PBMCs or T cells enriched from blood (not recorded which). The receptor set was obtained from a woman aged 40 to 50 who had recovered from COVID-19.

This sequence joins TRBV18 and TRBJ1-1, with D maybe TRBD1 (6 bases). The V gene lost 6 bases and the J gene lost 11 bases, with 28 bases spanning the gap. CDR1 is KGHSH and CDR2 is LQKENI in the germline V gene. CDR3 length equals 16 residues. CDR3 sequence (DNA): TGTGCCAGCTCGGTGAGGAATGGGGGCGCTGAAGAGGGGGCTTTCTTT. It specifies CASSVRNGGAEEGAFF.

The J gene is TRBJ1-1, the V gene TRBV7-3; D is possibly TRBD1 (5 bases). Germline CDR1 reads SGHTA; CDR2 reads FQGTGA. This CDR3 contains 15 residues. V lost 3 bases and J lost 3, with 14 bases in between. CDR3 amino acids: CASSLSRDLDTEAFF. The CDR3 bases are TGTGCCAGCAGCTTGAGCCGGGACTTGGACACTGAAGCTTTCTTT.

The chain is built from TRBV2 and TRBJ2-7; 7 positions agree with TRBD1. The V gene end was trimmed by 3 bases and the J gene end by 3 bases; junction bases not matched to a gene: 8. This CDR3 spans 15 amino acids. CDR1 is SNHLY, CDR2 FYNNEI, per germline. CDR3 sequence reads: CASSERPGQFYEQYF. CDR3 DNA sequence: TGTGCCAGCAGTGAGCGACCGGGACAGTTCTACGAGCAGTACTTC.

The V and J genes are TRBV3-1 (or the pseudogene TRBV3-2) and TRBJ2-1; a weak D match, TRBD1 (5 bases). The CDR3 spans 14 residues. V shed 5 bases and J shed 5 bases, with 13 bases lying between them. CDR1 LGHDT and CDR2 YNNKEL come from the germline V gene (reference sequence). This chain's CDR3 is CASSSNQGHNEQFF. Here the CDR3 DNA reads TGTGCCAGCAGCTCCAATCAGGGTCACAATGAGCAGTTCTTC.

The chain carries TRBV27 and TRBJ2-3; 7 nucleotides line up with TRBD1. Losses at the gene ends were 2 bases for V and 1 base for J; bases not matched to a gene: 3. CDR1 is MNHEY, CDR2 SMNVEV, per germline (reference sequence). The CDR3 spans 15 residues. The CDR3 loop reads CASSLRGLGTDTQYF. The CDR3 bases are TGTGCCAGCAGTTTAAGGGGGCTCGGCACAGATACGCAGTATTTT.

The count of this clone is one. This chain uses TRBV19 with TRBJ2-6, with D possibly matching TRBD1 (5 bases). Germline V lookup: CDR1 LNHDA, CDR2 SQIVND (reference sequence). V lost 7 bases and J lost 0, with 16 bases in between. The CDR3 totals 17 residues. The CDR3 DNA follows: TGTGCCAGTATGGGGCTTGGGGTCTACTCTGGGGCCAACGTCCTGACTTTC. Amino acid sequence: CASMGLGVYSGANVLTF.

V and J are TRBV5-8 and TRBJ1-5; TRBD1 aligns across 10 bases. V dropped 4 bases and J dropped 0; count of bases not matched to a gene: 7. Germline V gene data show CDR1 as SGHTS and CDR2 as YDEGEE. This CDR3 is built from 17 residues. CDR3 coding DNA: TGTGCCAGCAGCATATGGACAGGGGGAAATAGCAATCAGCCCCAGCATTTT. The encoded protein is CASSIWTGGNSNQPQHF. The variable domain in full, with the rest retrieved from reference TRBV5-8 and TRBJ1-5, is EAGVTQSPTHLIKTRGQQATLRCSPISGHTSVYWYQQALGLGLQFLLWYDEGEERNRGNFPPRFSGRQFPNYSSELNVNALELEDSALYLCASSIWTGGNSNQPQHFGDGTRLSIL.

This chain connects TRBV5-1 to TRBJ2-3, with D possibly being TRBD2 (5 bases). Germline lookup yields CDR1 SGHRS and CDR2 YFSETQ. The CDR3 sequence is 17 residues long. V was cut by 6 bases and J by 4 bases, with 24 bases left in between. CDR3 in DNA: TGCGCCAGCACCCCGCGGCCGAGCAGCGGATTATCAGATACGCAGTATTTT. This gives the protein CASTPRPSSGLSDTQYF. The full variable domain, in which reference TRBV5-1 and TRBJ2-3 provide the parts outside the CDR3, is KAGVTQTPRYLIKTRGQQVTLSCSPISGHRSVSWYQQTPGQGLQFLFEYFSETQRNKGNFPGRFSGRQFSNSRSEMNVSTLELGDSALYLCASTPRPSSGLSDTQYFGPGTRLTVL.

The chain recombines TRBV12-5 with TRBJ1-1; 7 bases are shared with TRBD1. CDR3 length: 13 amino acids. The germline V gene has CDR1 LGHNT and CDR2 FRNRAP. Losses at the gene ends were 4 bases for V and 8 bases for J; bases not matched to a gene: 7. CDR3 region: CASGSFGTAEAFF. CDR3 DNA: TGTGCTAGTGGTTCGTTCGGGACAGCCGAAGCTTTCTTT.

The V gene is TRBV7-9, the J gene TRBJ2-7; D call uncertain. The V and J ends lost 6 bases and 0 bases respectively, with 9 bases between them. This CDR3 region has 13 residues. Germline CDR1 reads SEHNR; CDR2 reads FQNEAQ (reference sequence). This CDR3 is CASRFHTSYEQYF. In DNA, the CDR3 is TGTGCCAGCAGATTTCACACCTCCTACGAGCAGTACTTC.

The chain carries TRBV29-1 and TRBJ2-7; tentatively, D is TRBD2 (7 bases). The germline V and J ends were trimmed by 7 bases and 7 bases, with 14 bases remaining between them. Germline V lookup: CDR1 SQVTM, CDR2 ANQGSEA. The CDR3 sequence is 11 residues long. In nucleotides, the CDR3 is TGCAGCGCGTCACAGGGAGGGGAGCAGTACTTC. Protein sequence: CSASQGGEQYF.

The gene calls are TRBV12-5 and TRBJ1-1; unclear D gene. V was clipped by 1 base and J by 1 base, with 7 bases between them. Germline V gives CDR1 LGHNT, CDR2 FRNRAP. The CDR3 spans 14 residues. This CDR3 is CASGLEPGNTEAFF. CDR3 nucleotide sequence: TGTGCTAGTGGTTTGGAGCCCGGGAACACTGAAGCTTTCTTT.

The chain combines TRBV2 with TRBJ1-3, with D tentatively TRBD1 (6 bases). The V end was cut by 1 base, the J end by 4 bases, with 11 bases between. The CDR3 length is 15 residues. CDR1 and CDR2 (germline): SNHLY, FYNNEI. CDR3 DNA: TGTGCCAGCAGTGAAGAAGGCGGGGGCGGAAACACCATATATTTT. Translation gives CASSEEGGGGNTIYF.

The rearrangement uses TRBV6-6 and TRBJ1-1; 8 nucleotides agree with TRBD1. The CDR3 covers 18 residues. J was trimmed by 4 bases and V by 5 bases; bases with no gene match: 18. The germline CDR1 and CDR2 sequences are MNHNY and SVGAGI (reference sequence). In DNA, the CDR3 is TGTGCCAGCAGTCTTTTCATTCCCGCAGGGGGCGCGGGCACTGAAGCTTTCTTT. Its translation is CASSLFIPAGGAGTEAFF.

This CDR3 is CASSPQVTGETQYF. The CDR3 region has the DNA TGTGCCAGCTCACCACAGGTGACTGGGGAGACCCAGTACTTC. V gene TRBV18 combines with J gene TRBJ2-5; D gene uncertain. Per the germline V gene, CDR1 is KGHSH and CDR2 is LQKENI. The CDR3 length is 14 residues. Trimming took 1 base from V and 5 from J, leaving 11 bases between them.

V and J are TRBV6-2 or TRBV6-3 and TRBJ1-1; unclear D gene. Trimming shortened V by 6 bases and J by 0 bases, and 8 bases separated the two germline ends. The germline gives CDR1 MNHEY, CDR2 SVGEGT. The CDR3 sequence is 13 residues long. This CDR3 reads CASSYTVNTEAFF. CDR3 bases: TGTGCCAGCAGCTATACAGTGAACACTGAAGCTTTCTTT.

CDR3 in DNA: TGTGCCAGTAGTGAGCAGGGTGCTATCGGGGAGCTGTTTTTT. This encodes CASSEQGAIGELFF. This chain uses TRBV19 with TRBJ2-2, with D maybe TRBD1 (5 bases). CDR3 length equals 14 residues. Germline V lookup: CDR1 LNHDA, CDR2 SQIVND (reference sequence). V lost 5 bases, J lost 7 bases, and 14 bases lay in between.

V is TRBV7-6 and J is TRBJ1-1; 7 bases agree with TRBD1. Unmatched junction bases numbered 5, after V lost 6 bases and J lost 4 bases. Germline V gives CDR1 SGHVS, CDR2 FNYEAQ. This CDR3 comprises 13 residues. For the CDR3, the DNA is TGTGCCAGCAGAGAGGGGGCACTCACTGAAGCTTTCTTT. Translation: CASREGALTEAFF.

The chain is built from TRBV6-5 and TRBJ2-7; no clear D gene. The germline V gene encodes CDR1 MNHEY and CDR2 SVGAGI. V lost 0 bases, J lost 6 bases, and 9 bases lay in between. CDR3 size: 13 residues. The CDR3 nucleotides are TGTGCCAGCAGTTACTCGGCCTTCAGCGAGCAGTACTTC. Amino acids: CASSYSAFSEQYF.

The V and J genes are TRBV7-8 and TRBJ1-2; the D is unclear. Germline lookup yields CDR1 SGHVS and CDR2 FQNEAQ. This CDR3 is built from 14 residues. V was shortened by 2 bases and J by 8 bases, with 15 bases between the two germline ends. The CDR3 region is CASSLSSGISGYTF. CDR3 coding DNA: TGTGCCAGCAGCTTAAGTAGCGGGATTTCCGGCTACACCTTC.

The chain joins TRBV5-1 to TRBJ2-1; 7 bases fit TRBD1. Germline lookup yields CDR1 SGHRS and CDR2 YFSETQ. Trimming cost V 3 bases and J 7 bases; bases outside gene matches: 13. The CDR3 is made up of 16 amino acids. CDR3 sequence: CASSYPPGGGRNEQFF. CDR3 DNA: TGCGCCAGCAGCTACCCGCCAGGGGGTGGGAGAAATGAGCAGTTCTTC. Drawing the rest from reference TRBV5-1 and TRBJ2-1, the complete variable domain is KAGVTQTPRYLIKTRGQQVTLSCSPISGHRSVSWYQQTPGQGLQFLFEYFSETQRNKGNFPGRFSGRQFSNSRSEMNVSTLELGDSALYLCASSYPPGGGRNEQFFGPGTRLTVL.

The chain links TRBV7-9 to TRBJ1-2; 8 bases map to TRBD1. V trimming: 5 bases; J trimming: 4 bases; junction bases outside the gene matches: 9. The CDR3 contains 15 residues. Germline CDR1 is SEHNR and CDR2 is FQNEAQ (reference sequence). The CDR3 spells CASSKIHRGGYGYTF. CDR3 DNA sequence: TGTGCCAGCAGCAAGATCCACAGGGGGGGCTATGGCTACACCTTC.

V and J are TRBV9 and TRBJ2-7; TRBD1 agrees at 7 bases. Germline V CDR1 and CDR2: SGDLS, YYNGEE. V lost 4 bases and J lost 6; bases outside the gene matches: 7. The CDR3 runs 13 residues. Written as DNA, the CDR3 is TGTGCCAGCAGCCCACAGACAGGGTCCGAGCAGTACTTC. Translated, it gives CASSPQTGSEQYF.

The rearrangement links TRBV12-3 or TRBV12-4 to TRBJ2-1, with D possibly being TRBD1 (6 bases). V was pared by 6 bases and J by 14 bases, with 11 bases between. This CDR3 has 10 residues. The CDR3 here is CASSGTTKFF. CDR3 nucleotide sequence: TGTGCCAGCAGCGGGACAACGAAGTTCTTC.

As to this clone: Different DNA sequences within this sample yield the same CDR3. The rearrangement uses TRBV5-1 and TRBJ1-1; a possible D gene is TRBD1 (5 bases). The CDR3 contains 13 residues. Germline CDR1 reads SGHRS; CDR2 reads YFSETQ. Trimming stripped 3 bases from V and 0 bases from J, with 6 bases between. CDR3: CASSSTVNTEAFF. CDR3 DNA: TGCGCCAGCAGCTCGACAGTGAACACTGAAGCTTTCTTT.